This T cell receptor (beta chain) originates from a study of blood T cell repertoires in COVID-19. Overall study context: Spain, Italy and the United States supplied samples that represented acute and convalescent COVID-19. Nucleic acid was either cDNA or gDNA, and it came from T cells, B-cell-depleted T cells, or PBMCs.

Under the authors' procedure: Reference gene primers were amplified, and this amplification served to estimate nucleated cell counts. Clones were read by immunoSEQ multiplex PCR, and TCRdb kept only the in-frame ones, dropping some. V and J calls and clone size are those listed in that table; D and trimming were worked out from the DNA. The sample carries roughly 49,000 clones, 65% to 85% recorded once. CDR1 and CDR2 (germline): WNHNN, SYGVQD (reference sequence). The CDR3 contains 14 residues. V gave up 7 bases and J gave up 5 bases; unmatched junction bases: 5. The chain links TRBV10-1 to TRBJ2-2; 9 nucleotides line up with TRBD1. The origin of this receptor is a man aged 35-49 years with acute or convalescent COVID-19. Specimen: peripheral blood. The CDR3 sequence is CASKPGQGTGELFF. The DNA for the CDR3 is TGCGCCAGCAAACCGGGACAGGGTACCGGGGAGCTGTTTTTT.